A single sample gave rise to the 8 T cell receptor beta chains below, sequenced in a study of monozygotic twins with inflammatory bowel disease. TCRdb processed the 5' RACE reads again and assigns one entry to each CDR3 protein, with no DNA. Its clone listing holds about 350,000 distinct CDR3 sequences. Sequenced: blood. All receptors come from a human donor with ulcerative colitis or Crohn's disease, or a healthy co-twin of an affected twin (not recorded which).

CDR3 sequence: CATTGGTGELFF. This chain connects TRBV6-2 or TRBV6-3 to TRBJ2-2; TCRdb gives TRBD2 as the D gene, but with no DNA this cannot be confirmed. CDR3 length: 12 residues. The V gene's germline CDR1 is MNHEY and CDR2 SVGEGT.

The chain couples TRBV18 to TRBJ2-5; checking the TCRdb D call of TRBD1 is not possible without DNA. Germline assignment: CDR1 KGHSH and CDR2 LQKENI. This CDR3 is 14 amino acids long. CDR3 protein: CASSPGDRQETQYF.

CDR3 protein: CAISALGQKNEKLFF. This chain links TRBV10-3 with TRBJ1-4; the D call from TCRdb, TRBD1, cannot be confirmed without DNA. Germline V lookup: CDR1 ENHRY, CDR2 SYGVKD. This CDR3 spans 15 amino acids.

The chain has TRBV2 and TRBJ2-5; TCRdb picks TRBD1, but there is no DNA to check that call. The germline CDR1 and CDR2 sequences are SNHLY and FYNNEI. The CDR3 is 15 amino acids. The CDR3 sequence: CASRATGTGVETQYF.

J is TRBJ2-5 and V is TRBV5-1; TCRdb outputs TRBD1, but without DNA this stays unchecked. The CDR3 is 16 residues long. The germline gives CDR1 SGHRS, CDR2 YFSETQ. The chain's CDR3 is CASRTNPGQGSETQYF.

The chain couples TRBV11-2 to TRBJ1-6. Germline CDR1 is SGHAT and CDR2 is FQNNGV. The length of the CDR3 is 13 residues. CDR3: CASSLDPASPLHF.

V and J are TRBV6-5 and TRBJ1-5; TCRdb lists TRBD1, though no DNA is available to test this call. CDR3 length equals 18 residues. Per germline, CDR1 MNHEY and CDR2 SVGAGI. The CDR3 is CASSPGRRGALRNQPQHF.

This chain joins TRBV20-1 and TRBJ1-5; lacking DNA, the TRBD1 call made by TCRdb goes unchecked. Per the germline V gene, CDR1 is DFQATT and CDR2 is SNEGSKA (reference sequence). The CDR3 runs to 14 residues. The CDR3 loop reads CSAVGDRGNQPQHF.